The 19 T cell receptor beta chains below were found in one sample sequenced in a study of post-analysis software for immune sequencing data. For these TCRs, the target antigens are not known. Overall study findings and caveats: Controls had lower frequencies than patients of about 5 TRBV segments, which included TRBV5-6, TRBV5-1 and TRBV20-1.

The authors incorporated unique molecular identifiers into the TCR beta cDNA libraries. TCRdb reprocessed the PCR reads via MiXCR and lists one record per CDR3 protein. The sample records 750,000 to 950,000 distinct CDR3 sequences, about 50% being singletons. Sequenced input: blood. Receptor source: a girl under 18 with multiple sclerosis.

The chain couples TRBV5-1 to TRBJ1-5, with unresolved D. V was pared by 0 bases and J by 2 bases, with 12 bases between. The CDR3 covers 16 residues. CDR1 is SGHRS, CDR2 YFSETQ, per germline. As DNA, the CDR3 is TGCGCCAGCAGCTTGGCATCTGGGGTTGGCAATCAGCCCCAGCATTTT. Its translation is CASSLASGVGNQPQHF.

The sample holds a few counts of this clonotype. This chain links TRBV6-1 with TRBJ2-7; D unresolved. In germline, CDR1 is MNHNS, CDR2 SASEGT. The CDR3 sequence is 15 residues long. Deletions cut 2 bases from V and 0 bases from J, with 11 bases between. CDR3 protein: CASSESWADSYEQYF. The CDR3 nucleotides read TGTGCCAGCAGTGAAAGTTGGGCGGACTCCTACGAGCAGTACTTC.

This clonotype has just a few counts. This chain joins TRBV5-1 and TRBJ2-5; D gene ambiguous. CDR1 and CDR2 from the germline V gene are SGHRS and YFSETQ. The V end lost 0 bases, the J end lost 1 base, and 10 bases lay between the germline ends. The CDR3 is made up of 15 amino acids. The CDR3 region is CASSLGAKRQETQYF. The CDR3 nucleotides read TGCGCCAGCAGCTTGGGCGCCAAACGCCAAGAGACCCAGTACTTC.

This chain links TRBV6-1 with TRBJ2-1; a weak D match, TRBD1 (6 bases). CDR3 length: 15 amino acids. Germline assignment: CDR1 MNHNS and CDR2 SASEGT. Trimming took 10 bases from V and 4 from J, leaving 20 bases between them. The CDR3 reads CATRYREQGYNEQFF. CDR3 bases: TGTGCCACTCGTTACAGGGAGCAGGGTTACAATGAGCAGTTCTTC.

The V and J genes are TRBV28 and TRBJ1-1; 9 bases are a match to TRBD1. The germline V gene encodes CDR1 MDHEN and CDR2 SYDVKM. The CDR3 consists of 17 residues. The junction had 10 bases not matched to a gene; V was cut back by 2 bases and J by 3 bases. CDR3 bases: TGTGCCAGCAGTTTACGCCAAACAGGGGGCGCGGACACTGAAGCTTTCTTT. This encodes CASSLRQTGGADTEAFF.

This clonotype was observed a few times. This sequence joins TRBV12-3 or TRBV12-4 and TRBJ2-1, with 9 bases fitting TRBD1. V dropped 6 bases and J dropped 8; count of bases not matched to a gene: 5. The CDR3 has 13 residues. CDR3 DNA sequence: TGTGCCAGCAGGCGGACAGGGGAGGATGAGCAGTTCTTC. Its protein product is CASRRTGEDEQFF.

The CDR3 sequence is CASSLDPGQGGREQYF. CDR3 bases: TGTGCCAGCAGCTTAGATCCGGGACAGGGAGGTCGCGAGCAGTACTTC. The rearrangement uses TRBV7-9 and TRBJ2-7; 9 nucleotides match TRBD1. The CDR3 contains 16 residues. J was trimmed by 6 bases and V by 1 base; bases with no gene match: 10. Germline V lookup: CDR1 SEHNR, CDR2 FQNEAQ (reference sequence). The full variable domain, rest sourced from reference TRBV7-9 and TRBJ2-7, is DTGVSQNPRHKITKRGQNVTFRCDPISEHNRLYWYRQTLGQGPEFLTYFQNEAQLEKSRLLSDRFSAERPKGSFSTLEIQRTEQGDSAMYLCASSLDPGQGGREQYFGPGTRLTVT.

In its sample, this clonotype was seen a few times. One end of the junction varies from germline; a read error may be responsible. The rearrangement joins TRBV29-1 to TRBJ2-5; possible D gene TRBD2, 6 bases. From germline, CDR1 is SQVTM and CDR2 ANQGSEA. The CDR3 spans 12 residues. This chain's CDR3 is CSVGGNQETQYF. The CDR3 coding sequence is TGCAGTGTTGGGGGGAACCAAGAGACCCAGTACTTC.

The chain joins TRBV29-1 to TRBJ1-4; a weak D match, TRBD1 (6 bases). The CDR3 has 12 amino acids. V was trimmed by 6 bases and J by 8 bases, leaving 13 bases between them. Germline CDR1 is SQVTM and CDR2 is ANQGSEA. The DNA of the CDR3 is TGCAGCGTCCGAACCCAGGGGGAAAAACTGTTTTTT. Translation gives CSVRTQGEKLFF.

The V gene is TRBV7-9, the J gene TRBJ1-2, with D unclear. Between the trimmed V and J ends, which lost 1 base and 6 bases, there was a span of 3 bases. Germline CDR1 and CDR2: SEHNR and FQNEAQ (reference sequence). The CDR3 sequence is 11 residues long. The CDR3 is CASSLEDGYTF. CDR3 coding DNA: TGTGCCAGCAGCTTAGAGGATGGCTACACCTTC.

This clonotype was seen at least ten times. This sequence joins TRBV2 and TRBJ1-2; TRBD1 agrees at 7 bases. This CDR3 has 14 residues. Trimming took 6 bases from V and 0 from J; bases not matched to a gene: 4. Germline V CDR1 and CDR2: SNHLY, FYNNEI. CDR3 protein: CASSRTGANYGYTF. As DNA, the CDR3 is TGTGCCAGCAGCCGGACAGGAGCTAACTATGGCTACACCTTC.

The CDR3: CASGLVRGDPSYNEQFF. The CDR3 DNA reads TGTGCTAGTGGTTTGGTACGAGGAGACCCCTCCTACAATGAGCAGTTCTTC. This sequence joins TRBV12-5 and TRBJ2-1; D is uncertain. The germline V gene encodes CDR1 LGHNT and CDR2 FRNRAP. This CDR3 comprises 17 residues. Trimming shortened V by 0 bases and J by 0 bases, and 12 bases separated the two germline ends.

The V gene is TRBV6-5, the J gene TRBJ2-3; TRBD2 matches at 9 bases. Germline assignment: CDR1 MNHEY and CDR2 SVGAGI. This CDR3 is built from 17 residues. Trimming took 5 bases from V and 6 from J; bases not matched to a gene: 15. The CDR3, as DNA: TGTGCCAGCAGTACTCCCACCTTAGGGACTAGCAGGGATACGCAGTATTTT. Amino acid sequence: CASSTPTLGTSRDTQYF.

The table lists this clonotype with a few counts. The V call is TRBV7-2, the J call TRBJ2-7, with TRBD2 identical over 11 bases. CDR1 SGHTA and CDR2 FQGNSA come from the germline V gene. V lost 1 base and J lost 0; bases outside the gene matches: 8. The CDR3 sequence is 18 residues long. The CDR3 DNA reads TGTGCCAGCAGCTTAGTTGGGTCTAGCGGGAGGAGCTCCTACGAGCAGTACTTC. Its translation: CASSLVGSSGRSSYEQYF.

CDR3 coding DNA: TGCAGCGTCCGGGACAGCACTGACTACTATGGCTACACCTTC. It is translated as CSVRDSTDYYGYTF. The V call is TRBV29-1, the J call TRBJ1-2; 7 bases map to TRBD1. With V trimmed by 6 bases and J by 3 bases, 10 bases remained unmatched. The CDR3 has 14 amino acids. Germline CDR1 is SQVTM and CDR2 is ANQGSEA.

The chain employs TRBV12-5 and TRBJ1-4; D might be TRBD1 (6 bases). V dropped 6 bases and J dropped 5 bases, with 16 bases sitting between them. The germline gives CDR1 LGHNT, CDR2 FRNRAP. The CDR3 has 15 amino acids. CDR3 loop: CASGDDWGPNEKLFF. CDR3 bases: TGTGCTAGTGGCGACGATTGGGGGCCGAATGAAAAACTGTTTTTT.

This chain joins TRBV6-1 and TRBJ2-5; 7 nucleotides align to TRBD1. V lost 0 bases to trimming and J lost 5 bases; unmatched junction nucleotides: 6. Germline CDR1 is MNHNS and CDR2 is SASEGT. The CDR3 has 15 residues. The CDR3 DNA reads TGTGCCAGCAGTGAAGCGTTCAGGGGGTGGGAGACCCAGTACTTC. This gives the protein CASSEAFRGWETQYF.

A few counts support this clonotype. The J gene is TRBJ1-4, the V gene TRBV2, with D unresolved. The V end was cut by 7 bases, the J end by 8 bases, with 11 bases between. The CDR3 consists of 12 residues. Germline loops: CDR1 SNHLY, CDR2 FYNNEI. As DNA, the CDR3 is TGTGCCAGCAAGGGAATAGGGGAAAAACTGTTTTTT. It codes for CASKGIGEKLFF.

The chain combines TRBV7-6 with TRBJ1-4; unclear D gene. CDR3 length: 15 residues. V lost 5 bases, J lost 0 bases, and 10 bases lay in between. Germline V gene data show CDR1 as SGHVS and CDR2 as FNYEAQ. The CDR3 DNA reads as TGTGCCAGCAGCAAACGGACGACAACTAATGAAAAACTGTTTTTT. Its translation: CASSKRTTTNEKLFF.